This T cell receptor beta chain was retrieved from a study of T cell responses to AZD1222 COVID-19 vaccine. The data were produced by immunoSEQ multiplex PCR, yet TCRdb's version contains in-frame clones alone and is incomplete. The table shows over 85,000 clones, with 88% occurring only once. V lost 0 bases, J lost 3 bases, and 11 bases lay in between. The CDR3 has 15 residues. Per the germline V gene, CDR1 is SGHAT and CDR2 is FQNNGV. J is TRBJ1-2 and V is TRBV11-2, with D perhaps TRBD1 (5 bases). The clonotype comes from an adult who received the AZD1222 COVID-19 vaccine. This material consisted of peripheral blood, taken 28 days after the second AZD1222 dose. The CDR3 is CASSLDLQGYYGYTF. The DNA of the CDR3 is TGTGCCAGCAGCTTAGATCTTCAGGGCTACTATGGCTACACCTTC. The full variable domain, in which reference TRBV11-2 and TRBJ1-2 provide the parts outside the CDR3, is EAGVAQSPRYKIIEKRQSVAFWCNPISGHATLYWYQQILGQGPKLLIQFQNNGVVDDSQLPKDRFSAERLKGVDSTLKIQPAKLEDSAVYLCASSLDLQGYYGYTFGSGTRLTVV.